This T cell receptor beta chain stems from a study of cytomegalovirus exposure and HLA in healthy donors. Researchers ran the PCR with 60 Vbeta and 13 Jbeta primers. Profiled with immunoSEQ multiplex PCR; TCRdb holds only in-frame clones, not every one. The repertoire holds under 150,000 clones, with just under 85% as singletons. The source material was PBMCs. This clonotype was obtained from a man aged 40-49 years in good health and CMV-seropositive.

The CDR3 DNA reads TGCGCCAGCAGCCAAGAGGCGGGGCAAGAGCAGTACTTC. Translation: CASSQEAGQEQYF. The chain joins TRBV4-3 to TRBJ2-7; D may be TRBD2 (6 bases). This CDR3 spans 13 amino acids. The V and J ends lost 0 bases and 7 bases respectively, with 10 bases between them. The germline gives CDR1 LGHNA, CDR2 YSLEER.